Listed here are 32 T cell receptor beta chains from one sample, sequenced in a study of identical twins. Each CDR3 protein gets one entry after TCRdb re-called the 5' RACE reads with MiXCR. The sample lists 450,000 or so distinct CDR3 sequences; about a fifth were seen once. The sample consisted of naive T cells sorted from blood. Receptor source: a man between 50 and 59 years old in good health.

The CDR3 is CASSPVDQGITDTQYF. For the CDR3, the DNA is TGTGCCAGCTCACCGGTCGACCAGGGGATCACAGATACGCAGTATTTT. V gene TRBV18 combines with J gene TRBJ2-3; D possibly corresponds to TRBD1 (6 bases). V was pared by 3 bases and J by 2 bases, with 15 bases between. CDR3 length equals 16 residues. The germline CDR1 and CDR2 sequences are KGHSH and LQKENI.

This clonotype came up a few times. This chain joins TRBV5-5 and TRBJ1-2; D remains unclear. Germline V gene sequence: CDR1 SGHKS, CDR2 YYEKEE (reference sequence). CDR3 length: 13 residues. Trimming left V 4 bases short and J 8 bases short, with 15 bases between. DNA for the CDR3: TGTGCCAGCAGCCCACTCGGGTCCTGGGGCTACACCTTC. This translates into CASSPLGSWGYTF.

The table lists this clonotype with a few counts. V gene TRBV3-1 combines with J gene TRBJ2-1; no definite D call. V was trimmed by 5 bases and J by 0 bases, leaving 8 bases between them. This CDR3 region has 14 residues. Germline assignment: CDR1 LGHDT and CDR2 YNNKEL (reference sequence). The CDR3, as DNA: TGTGCCAGCAGCACGCCCGGCTCCTACAATGAGCAGTTCTTC. Translation: CASSTPGSYNEQFF.

V usage is TRBV18 and J usage is TRBJ2-6; D is unresolved. V dropped 1 base and J dropped 0 bases, with 10 bases sitting between them. This CDR3 has 17 residues. CDR1 and CDR2 (germline): KGHSH, LQKENI. The CDR3 coding sequence is TGTGCCAGCTCACCACGTGGACCGAGCTCTGGGGCCAACGTCCTGACTTTC. Translation gives CASSPRGPSSGANVLTF.

The sample holds many counts of this clonotype. The rearrangement uses TRBV5-1 and TRBJ1-1, with 7 positions matching TRBD1. Per the germline V gene, CDR1 is SGHRS and CDR2 is YFSETQ. J gave up 4 bases and V 4 bases, and 7 bases lay outside the gene matches. This CDR3 contains 14 residues. The CDR3 is CASSRQGRSTEAFF. The DNA of the CDR3 is TGCGCCAGCAGCCGACAGGGAAGGAGCACTGAAGCTTTCTTT. Full variable domain (outside the CDR3, taken from reference TRBV5-1 and TRBJ1-1): KAGVTQTPRYLIKTRGQQVTLSCSPISGHRSVSWYQQTPGQGLQFLFEYFSETQRNKGNFPGRFSGRQFSNSRSEMNVSTLELGDSALYLCASSRQGRSTEAFFGQGTRLTVV.

There are a few counts of this clonotype. V and J are TRBV6-5 and TRBJ2-1, with D maybe TRBD1 (6 bases). The CDR3 extends over 12 amino acids. With 6 bases removed from V and 7 bases from J, the gap between germline ends came to 10 bases. Germline lookup yields CDR1 MNHEY and CDR2 SVGAGI. CDR3 amino acids: CASSNQGNEQFF. The CDR3 nucleotides are TGTGCCAGCAGCAATCAGGGGAATGAGCAGTTCTTC.

This clonotype was counted only a few times. This sequence joins TRBV6-2 or TRBV6-3 and TRBJ1-5; D not certain. V lost 6 bases and J lost 3, with 12 bases in between. Germline values: CDR1 MNHEY, CDR2 SVGEGT. This CDR3 has 14 residues. This chain's CDR3 is CASRSRVLNQPQHF. The CDR3 region has the DNA TGTGCCAGCAGGTCCCGGGTCCTCAATCAGCCCCAGCATTTT.

The V call is TRBV7-2, the J call TRBJ2-7, with D perhaps matching TRBD2 (5 bases). Germline CDR1 SGHTA, CDR2 FQGNSA. This CDR3 region has 13 residues. The V gene lost 5 bases and the J gene lost 5 bases, with 13 bases spanning the gap. CDR3 nucleotides: TGTGCCAGCAGCATTACTAACGGGAACGAGCAGTACTTC. Its translation is CASSITNGNEQYF.

This clonotype appeared many times. The J gene is TRBJ2-1, the V gene TRBV15, with TRBD1 identical over 7 bases. With 2 bases clipped from V and 6 bases from J, the junction kept 4 bases outside the gene matches. Germline values: CDR1 LNHNV, CDR2 YYDKDF (reference sequence). The length of the CDR3 is 14 residues. CDR3 residues: CATSRHTGANEQFF. The DNA for the CDR3 is TGTGCCACCAGCAGACATACAGGGGCCAATGAGCAGTTCTTC.

This rearrangement joins TRBV5-1 to TRBJ1-5, with TRBD1 matching 7 bases. Unmatched junction bases numbered 2, after V lost 0 bases and J lost 5 bases. Germline V lookup: CDR1 SGHRS, CDR2 YFSETQ. CDR3 size: 14 residues. CDR3 loop: CASSLVGGDQPQHF. The CDR3 region has the DNA TGCGCCAGCAGCTTGGTAGGGGGCGATCAGCCCCAGCATTTT.

The sample holds a few counts of this clonotype. The chain employs TRBV9 and TRBJ1-1; D is undetermined. Trimming took off 0 bases at V and 8 bases at J, with 14 bases between the two ends. The CDR3 length is 14 residues. Per germline, CDR1 SGDLS and CDR2 YYNGEE. In DNA form, the CDR3 reads TGTGCCAGCAGCGTAGGCTCGGATGTATTGGAAGCTTTCTTT. As protein: CASSVGSDVLEAFF.

The chain couples TRBV5-6 to TRBJ2-2, with 9 bases that match TRBD1. In germline, CDR1 is SGHDT, CDR2 YYEEEE. The CDR3 loop spans 15 amino acids. After removal of 4 bases from V and 6 bases from J, the junction contained 7 bases not matched to a gene. DNA of the CDR3: TGTGCCAGCAGCCTCGGGACAGGGTTGGCCGGGGAGCTGTTTTTT. The encoded protein is CASSLGTGLAGELFF.

This clonotype showed up just a few times. The rearrangement uses TRBV6-2 or TRBV6-3 and TRBJ1-2; D unclear. The V gene's germline CDR1 is MNHEY and CDR2 SVGEGT. The CDR3 covers 14 residues. V was pared by 4 bases and J by 5 bases, with 14 bases between. This CDR3 is CASSFARNIYGYTF. CDR3 DNA sequence: TGTGCCAGCAGTTTCGCCAGAAACATTTATGGCTACACCTTC.

The chain joins TRBV6-5 to TRBJ2-1; D is possibly TRBD1 (6 bases). Trimming pared 4 bases from V and 5 bases from J, leaving 18 bases between. This CDR3 comprises 16 residues. Germline CDR1 is MNHEY and CDR2 is SVGAGI. As DNA, the CDR3 is TGTGCCAGCAGTTGCTCGACATGGACAGTTCACAATGAGCAGTTCTTC. Translated, it gives CASSCSTWTVHNEQFF.

J is TRBJ2-7 and V is TRBV7-2; TRBD2 is a possible D gene (6 bases). Germline loops: CDR1 SGHTA, CDR2 FQGNSA. V lost 1 base and J lost 7, with 11 bases in between. This CDR3 comprises 13 residues. The CDR3 loop reads CASSLGFGGEQYF. The CDR3 coding sequence is TGTGCCAGCAGCTTAGGATTCGGGGGTGAGCAGTACTTC.

This clonotype came up a few times. This chain uses TRBV7-9 with TRBJ2-7; the D gene could be TRBD1 or TRBD2 (5 bases each). CDR3 size: 16 residues. The V and J ends lost 6 bases and 2 bases respectively, with 20 bases between them. Per the germline V gene, CDR1 is SEHNR and CDR2 is FQNEAQ (reference sequence). The CDR3 coding sequence is TGTGCCAGCAGTCTCCGCGACGGGACGGCGACCTACGAGCAGTACTTC. As protein: CASSLRDGTATYEQYF.

The gene calls are TRBV7-3 and TRBJ1-1; tentative D call: TRBD1 (5 bases). The CDR3 runs 16 residues. V gave up 5 bases and J gave up 4 bases, with 20 bases separating them. Looked up from germline, CDR1 is SGHTA and CDR2 is FQGTGA. CDR3 in DNA: TGTGCCAGCAGCAGCGGGAAAGCGGGAAGGGGCACTGAAGCTTTCTTT. Encoded protein: CASSSGKAGRGTEAFF.

This chain links TRBV4-2 with TRBJ2-2; a weak D match, TRBD2 (6 bases). CDR1 is LGHNA and CDR2 is YNFKEQ in the germline V gene. The CDR3 totals 16 residues. The V gene lost 0 bases and the J gene lost 2 bases, with 10 bases spanning the gap. The CDR3: CASSQEGLKNTGELFF. The CDR3 nucleotides are TGTGCCAGCAGCCAAGAGGGACTGAAAAACACCGGGGAGCTGTTTTTT.

The chain is built from TRBV4-1 and TRBJ2-5; the match to TRBD1 covers 9 bases. The CDR3 length is 16 residues. Germline CDR1 reads MGHRA; CDR2 reads YSYEKL. Germline trimming cut 1 base from V and 4 bases from J; bases unmatched to any gene: 7. The CDR3 region is CASSQAGTGIGETQYF. The CDR3 DNA follows: TGCGCCAGCAGCCAAGCCGGGACAGGGATCGGAGAGACCCAGTACTTC.

This clonotype was seen more than once but under ten times. This sequence joins TRBV7-2 and TRBJ1-6; maybe TRBD1 (5 bases). V lost 4 bases and J lost 7, with 14 bases in between. The CDR3 totals 15 residues. Per germline, CDR1 SGHTA and CDR2 FQGNSA. Here the CDR3 reads CASSSIGASNSPLHF. The DNA of the CDR3 is TGTGCCAGCAGCTCGATAGGGGCCTCAAATTCACCCCTCCACTTT.

This clonotype was observed a few times. The chain couples TRBV18 to TRBJ2-5; D is possibly TRBD1 or TRBD2 (5 bases each). CDR3 length equals 15 residues. V gave up 5 bases and J gave up 0 bases, with 13 bases separating them. Germline CDR1 reads KGHSH; CDR2 reads LQKENI. CDR3 loop: CASSRPGTNQETQYF. CDR3 DNA sequence: TGTGCCAGCTCAAGACCCGGGACCAACCAAGAGACCCAGTACTTC.

In regard to this clonotype: A much larger clone differs by one base, so this may be a read error. J is TRBJ1-5 and V is TRBV27, with D maybe TRBD1 (6 bases). Germline values: CDR1 MNHEY, CDR2 SMNVEV (reference sequence). The CDR3 is made up of 16 amino acids. In DNA form, the CDR3 reads TGTGCCAGCTGTTTCATCGCCGGGGGCGAAAGTCAGCCCCAGCATTTT. Protein product: CASCFIAGGESQPQHF.

The chain employs TRBV5-1 and TRBJ2-7; D may be TRBD2 (5 bases). Germline V CDR1 and CDR2: SGHRS, YFSETQ. This CDR3 has 15 amino acids. Trimming took 4 bases from V and 2 from J, leaving 16 bases between them. The CDR3 nucleotides are TGCGCCAGCAGCCCTGGTCAGGAGGAGGCCTACGAGCAGTACTTC. This encodes CASSPGQEEAYEQYF. Combining the CDR3 with reference TRBV5-1 and TRBJ2-7 gives the whole variable domain KAGVTQTPRYLIKTRGQQVTLSCSPISGHRSVSWYQQTPGQGLQFLFEYFSETQRNKGNFPGRFSGRQFSNSRSEMNVSTLELGDSALYLCASSPGQEEAYEQYFGPGTRLTVT.

This clonotype was seen a few times. This sequence joins TRBV7-9 and TRBJ2-7; D is unresolved. The CDR3 contains 15 residues. V was pared by 2 bases and J by 2 bases, with 13 bases between. The germline V gene encodes CDR1 SEHNR and CDR2 FQNEAQ (reference sequence). In DNA form, the CDR3 reads TGTGCCAGCAGCTTATCCCCTTTGCGGACCTACGAGCAGTACTTC. Encoded protein: CASSLSPLRTYEQYF. The entire variable domain, with the rest obtained from reference TRBV7-9 and TRBJ2-7, is as follows: DTGVSQNPRHKITKRGQNVTFRCDPISEHNRLYWYRQTLGQGPEFLTYFQNEAQLEKSRLLSDRFSAERPKGSFSTLEIQRTEQGDSAMYLCASSLSPLRTYEQYFGPGTRLTVT.

The J gene is TRBJ2-3, the V gene TRBV6-1, with D perhaps matching TRBD1 or TRBD2 (5 bases each). V dropped 7 bases and J dropped 4 bases, with 12 bases sitting between them. Germline V CDR1 and CDR2: MNHNS, SASEGT. The CDR3 is 13 residues long. CDR3 nucleotides: TGTGCCAGCAACCAGGGACGCGCAGATACGCAGTATTTT. It translates to CASNQGRADTQYF.

In its sample, this clonotype was seen many times. This chain uses TRBV3-1 with TRBJ2-5; D is ambiguous. Germline CDR1 and CDR2: LGHDT and YNNKEL (reference sequence). Trimming removed 1 base at V and 4 bases at J, with 4 bases between. The CDR3 totals 12 residues. The chain's CDR3 is CASSQVGETQYF. The CDR3 DNA reads as TGTGCCAGCAGCCAAGTGGGAGAGACCCAGTACTTC.

A few counts support this clonotype. The chain combines TRBV6-2 or TRBV6-3 with TRBJ2-1, with D perhaps matching TRBD2 (5 bases). The CDR3 totals 13 residues. CDR1 and CDR2 (germline): MNHEY, SVGEGT. V was pared by 6 bases and J by 2 bases, with 8 bases between. CDR3 region: CASRVTTYNEQFF. The CDR3, as DNA: TGTGCCAGCAGGGTGACTACCTACAATGAGCAGTTCTTC.

Only a few counts were recorded for this clonotype. This rearrangement joins TRBV6-5 to TRBJ2-7, with D perhaps matching TRBD1 or TRBD2 (5 bases each). The CDR3 is 15 residues long. V was clipped by 2 bases and J by 1 base, with 12 bases between them. Per the germline V gene, CDR1 is MNHEY and CDR2 is SVGAGI. The CDR3 here is CASSYGLGVSYEQYF. The CDR3, as DNA: TGTGCCAGCAGTTACGGATTGGGGGTTTCCTACGAGCAGTACTTC.

This clonotype showed up just a few times. The chain's CDR3 is CASSFGQKYNEQFF. As DNA, the CDR3 is TGCGCCAGCAGCTTTGGACAGAAGTACAATGAGCAGTTCTTC. The rearrangement links TRBV5-1 to TRBJ2-1; tentatively, D is TRBD1 (6 bases). The CDR3 loop spans 14 amino acids. V was clipped by 2 bases and J by 4 bases, with 10 bases between them. Germline V gives CDR1 SGHRS, CDR2 YFSETQ.

The CDR3 reads CASSTVSGRPYNEQFF. The CDR3 DNA reads as TGCGCCAGCAGCACCGTTAGCGGGAGACCCTACAATGAGCAGTTCTTC. The chain is built from TRBV5-1 and TRBJ2-1, with TRBD2 matching 9 bases. This CDR3 region has 16 residues. Per germline, CDR1 SGHRS and CDR2 YFSETQ. V lost 4 bases to trimming and J lost 2 bases; unmatched junction nucleotides: 7. The full variable domain, in which reference TRBV5-1 and TRBJ2-1 provide the parts outside the CDR3, is KAGVTQTPRYLIKTRGQQVTLSCSPISGHRSVSWYQQTPGQGLQFLFEYFSETQRNKGNFPGRFSGRQFSNSRSEMNVSTLELGDSALYLCASSTVSGRPYNEQFFGPGTRLTVL.

This clonotype was detected only a few times. CDR3 protein: CSVGSLGQPYGYTF. CDR3 in DNA: TGCAGCGTTGGATCCCTCGGGCAGCCCTATGGCTACACCTTC. This chain links TRBV29-1 with TRBJ1-2; D unclear. This CDR3 has 14 residues. Germline V lookup: CDR1 SQVTM, CDR2 ANQGSEA. The ends were cut back, 4 bases at V and 4 bases at J, with 16 bases in the middle.

The rearrangement links TRBV2 to TRBJ2-3; D uncertain. Germline V gene sequence: CDR1 SNHLY, CDR2 FYNNEI. CDR3 length: 14 residues. V lost 1 base, J lost 0 bases, and 5 bases lay in between. The CDR3 region is CASSEVASTDTQYF. CDR3 DNA: TGTGCCAGCAGTGAAGTGGCGAGCACAGATACGCAGTATTTT.